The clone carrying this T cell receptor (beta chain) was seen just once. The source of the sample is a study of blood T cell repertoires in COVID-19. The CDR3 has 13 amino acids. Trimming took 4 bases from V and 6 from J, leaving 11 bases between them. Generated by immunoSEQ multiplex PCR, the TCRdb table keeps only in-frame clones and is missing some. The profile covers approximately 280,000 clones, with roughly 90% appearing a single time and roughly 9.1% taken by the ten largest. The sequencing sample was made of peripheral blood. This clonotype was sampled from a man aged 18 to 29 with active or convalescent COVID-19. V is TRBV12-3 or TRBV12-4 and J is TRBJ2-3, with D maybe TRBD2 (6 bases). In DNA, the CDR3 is TGTGCCAGCAGTTGGGGGGACGGCGATACGCAGTATTTT. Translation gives CASSWGDGDTQYF.